This T cell receptor beta chain appears in the sequencing data of a study of blood T cell repertoires in COVID-19. Looking at the study overall: Some COVID-19 samples were acute and others convalescent; all came from the United States, Italy and Spain.

Germline V CDR1 and CDR2: SGHVS, FNYEAQ. V lost 5 bases to trimming and J lost 0 bases, with 14 bases between them. CDR3 length equals 16 residues. The authors' processing: Amplification of reference gene primers was used by the study to estimate nucleated cell counts. The assay was immunoSEQ multiplex PCR, and TCRdb's table has in-frame clones only and misses some. The DNA was the basis for D and trimming; V, J and clone size are from that table. The repertoire has approximately 71,000 clones, 90% of them found once; the top ten carry under 6.5%. Material: peripheral blood. The receptor's source is a woman aged 18-35 years with acute or convalescent COVID-19. The chain combines TRBV7-6 with TRBJ2-1; no firm D call. CDR3 DNA: TGTGCCAGCAGCCGCCTGGTGGCAACCTCCTACAATGAGCAGTTCTTC. It is translated as CASSRLVATSYNEQFF.